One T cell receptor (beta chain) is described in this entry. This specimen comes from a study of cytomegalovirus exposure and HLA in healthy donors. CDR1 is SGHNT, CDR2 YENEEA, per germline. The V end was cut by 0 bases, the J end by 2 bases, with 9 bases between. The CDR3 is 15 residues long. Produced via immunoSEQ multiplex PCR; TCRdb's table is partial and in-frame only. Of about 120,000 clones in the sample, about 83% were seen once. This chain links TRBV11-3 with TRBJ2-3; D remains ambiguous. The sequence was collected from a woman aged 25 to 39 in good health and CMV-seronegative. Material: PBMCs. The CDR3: CASSLDSSHTDTQYF. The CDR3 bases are TGTGCCAGCAGCTTAGATAGCAGTCACACAGATACGCAGTATTTT.